The TCR beta chain under discussion was sequenced for a study of blood T cell repertoires in COVID-19. Study overall: Sites in the United States, Italy and Spain provided acute and convalescent COVID-19 samples. Nucleic acid was either cDNA or gDNA, and it came from T cells, B-cell-depleted T cells, or PBMCs.

As processed by the authors: Amplification with reference gene primers provided the estimates of nucleated cell counts. The assay was immunoSEQ multiplex PCR, and TCRdb's table has in-frame clones only and misses some. V, J and clone size are taken as reported in that table, and D and trimming were inferred from the DNA itself. Altogether about 79,000 clones are present, approximately 90% being singletons, with the ten largest covering 11% to 15%. The V gene's germline CDR1 is SGHVS and CDR2 FNYEAQ. This CDR3 region has 16 residues. V lost 2 bases, J lost 1 base, and 4 bases stayed unmatched. The chain uses TRBV7-6 and TRBJ1-3; 8 positions match TRBD1. This TCR came from a man aged 70 or older with active or convalescent COVID-19. The sequencing input was peripheral blood. The CDR3 reads CASSLSYRGSGNTIYF. The CDR3 coding sequence is TGTGCCAGCAGCTTATCGTACAGGGGGTCTGGAAACACCATATATTTT.